This T cell receptor beta chain was retrieved from a study of siplizumab effects on memory and regulatory T cells. The data were produced by immunoSEQ multiplex PCR, yet TCRdb's version contains in-frame clones alone and is incomplete. Of over 85,000 clones listed, 94% were seen once; the top ten hold 0.3%. This receptor was taken from a human donor in good health. Sequenced sample: non-Treg CD4+ T cells sorted from blood.

The CDR3 coding sequence is TGTGCCTGGACCGTTCGTGGTCCGGCGAACTATGGCTACACCTTC. Translating gives CAWTVRGPANYGYTF. The J gene is TRBJ1-2, the V gene TRBV30; D ambiguous. The length of the CDR3 is 15 residues. V was cut by 4 bases and J by 2 bases, with 17 bases left in between. Germline V CDR1 and CDR2: GTSNPN, SVGIG (reference sequence).